A selection of T cell receptor beta chains follows, all from one sample in a study of blood T cell repertoires in COVID-19. Measured with immunoSEQ multiplex PCR; TCRdb has only the in-frame clones, and not every one. The sample comprises about 80,000 clones, around 82% of which are singletons, and about 10% rests with the top ten. Sequencing was done on a sample of peripheral blood. Receptors originate from a man in his fifties or sixties with acute or convalescent COVID-19. Both conserved end residues are part of each CDR3. Fields, in order: V gene, D gene, CDR3 length, J gene, clone size, CDR3 protein, CDR3 DNA. The D gene is left open where the match is weak. Clone size is stated in some rows and not others, as once, few, many or a class when expanded.

v_call: TRBV25-1
d_call: .
cdr3_length: 14
j_call: TRBJ1-6
clone_size: .
cdr3_aa: CASSSEGTIAPLHF
cdr3_nt: TGTGCCAGCAGTTCTGAAGGGACAATAGCACCCCTCCACTTT

v_call: TRBV27
d_call: TRBD2
cdr3_length: 20
j_call: TRBJ2-1
clone_size: .
cdr3_aa: CASSFLGLAGADSSYNEQFF
cdr3_nt: TGTGCCAGCAGTTTCCTGGGACTAGCGGGGGCCGATAGCTCCTACAATGAGCAGTTCTTC

v_call: TRBV10-1
d_call: .
cdr3_length: 13
j_call: TRBJ2-1
clone_size: .
cdr3_aa: CASSASTGNEQFF
cdr3_nt: TGCGCCAGCAGCGCCAGCACGGGGAATGAGCAGTTCTTC

v_call: TRBV7-6
d_call: .
cdr3_length: 15
j_call: TRBJ1-2
clone_size: .
cdr3_aa: CASSLMAGHDYGYTF
cdr3_nt: TGTGCCAGCAGCTTAATGGCAGGGCATGACTATGGCTACACCTTC

v_call: TRBV10-3
d_call: TRBD2
cdr3_length: 16
j_call: TRBJ2-1
clone_size: .
cdr3_aa: CAISESQSGRYNEQFF
cdr3_nt: TGTGCCATCAGTGAGTCGCAAAGCGGGAGATACAATGAGCAGTTCTTC

v_call: TRBV9
d_call: TRBD1
cdr3_length: 14
j_call: TRBJ1-2
clone_size: many
cdr3_aa: CASSVADRGYGYTF
cdr3_nt: TGTGCCAGCAGCGTAGCTGACAGGGGGTATGGCTACACCTTC

v_call: TRBV11-2
d_call: .
cdr3_length: 15
j_call: TRBJ2-3
clone_size: .
cdr3_aa: CASSLAGGGTDTQYF
cdr3_nt: TGTGCCAGCAGCTTAGCGGGGGGCGGCACAGATACGCAGTATTTT

v_call: TRBV7-8
d_call: .
cdr3_length: 15
j_call: TRBJ1-6
clone_size: .
cdr3_aa: CASSPQIKGGSPLHF
cdr3_nt: TGTGCCAGCAGCCCTCAAATCAAAGGGGGTTCACCCCTCCACTTT

v_call: TRBV19
d_call: .
cdr3_length: 14
j_call: TRBJ2-3
clone_size: .
cdr3_aa: CASTVGGAKGPQYF
cdr3_nt: TGTGCCAGCACAGTGGGCGGGGCAAAAGGCCCCCAGTATTTT

v_call: TRBV7-2
d_call: TRBD2
cdr3_length: 16
j_call: TRBJ2-5
clone_size: few
cdr3_aa: CASSLRAGGLQETQYF
cdr3_nt: TGTGCCAGCAGCTTAAGAGCGGGGGGCCTTCAAGAGACCCAGTACTTC

v_call: TRBV11-3
d_call: .
cdr3_length: 17
j_call: TRBJ2-1
clone_size: .
cdr3_aa: CASSLDPTRGTYNEQFF
cdr3_nt: TGTGCCAGCAGCTTAGATCCCACCCGGGGAACCTACAATGAGCAGTTCTTC

v_call: TRBV6-5
d_call: .
cdr3_length: 15
j_call: TRBJ2-1
clone_size: .
cdr3_aa: CASSYRPSSYNEQFF
cdr3_nt: TGTGCCAGCTCCTATCGGCCTAGCTCCTACAATGAGCAGTTCTTC

v_call: TRBV27
d_call: .
cdr3_length: 20
j_call: TRBJ2-6
clone_size: .
cdr3_aa: CASSLSGIRDTNPGANVLTF
cdr3_nt: TGTGCCAGCAGTTTATCGGGTATTCGGGATACCAATCCTGGGGCCAACGTCCTGACTTTC

v_call: TRBV19
d_call: .
cdr3_length: 14
j_call: TRBJ2-7
clone_size: .
cdr3_aa: CASSRRQGLGEQYF
cdr3_nt: TGTGCCAGTAGTAGACGACAGGGACTAGGGGAGCAGTACTTC

v_call: TRBV5-1
d_call: TRBD1
cdr3_length: 13
j_call: TRBJ2-5
clone_size: .
cdr3_aa: CASSGTVQETQYF
cdr3_nt: TGCGCCAGCAGCGGGACAGTCCAAGAGACCCAGTACTTC

v_call: TRBV19
d_call: TRBD2
cdr3_length: 20
j_call: TRBJ2-1
clone_size: .
cdr3_aa: CASSIWSGTSGGAYYNEQFF
cdr3_nt: TGTGCCAGTAGTATTTGGTCGGGGACTAGCGGGGGCGCATACTACAATGAGCAGTTCTTC

v_call: TRBV18
d_call: .
cdr3_length: 13
j_call: TRBJ1-2
clone_size: .
cdr3_aa: CASSPDTNYGYTF
cdr3_nt: TGTGCCAGCTCACCTGACACTAACTATGGCTACACCTTC

v_call: TRBV5-4
d_call: .
cdr3_length: 13
j_call: TRBJ2-1
clone_size: .
cdr3_aa: CASSLAGGGRKFF
cdr3_nt: TGTGCCAGCAGCTTGGCCGGTGGAGGTCGGAAGTTCTTC

v_call: TRBV19
d_call: .
cdr3_length: 14
j_call: TRBJ1-2
clone_size: .
cdr3_aa: CASRQPRGAIGYTF
cdr3_nt: TGTGCCAGCCGTCAACCGCGGGGGGCCATTGGCTACACCTTC

v_call: TRBV3-1/TRBV3-2
d_call: .
cdr3_length: 17
j_call: TRBJ2-6
clone_size: .
cdr3_aa: CASSQTQGLTGANVLTF
cdr3_nt: TGTGCCAGCAGCCAAACGCAGGGCCTGACTGGGGCCAACGTCCTGACTTTC

v_call: TRBV19
d_call: .
cdr3_length: 15
j_call: TRBJ1-5
clone_size: few
cdr3_aa: CASKNGEWETQPQHF
cdr3_nt: TGTGCCAGTAAGAACGGGGAGTGGGAGACTCAGCCCCAGCATTTT

v_call: TRBV27
d_call: .
cdr3_length: 13
j_call: TRBJ2-2
clone_size: .
cdr3_aa: CASSFHFTGELFF
cdr3_nt: TGTGCCAGCAGTTTTCACTTCACCGGGGAGCTGTTTTTT

v_call: TRBV5-1
d_call: TRBD1
cdr3_length: 15
j_call: TRBJ1-4
clone_size: .
cdr3_aa: CASSPLPGQGEKLFF
cdr3_nt: TGCGCCAGCAGCCCCCTACCGGGACAGGGGGAAAAACTGTTTTTT

v_call: TRBV7-9
d_call: .
cdr3_length: 14
j_call: TRBJ1-3
clone_size: .
cdr3_aa: CASRTHVTGNTIYF
cdr3_nt: TGTGCCAGCAGAACACACGTTACTGGAAACACCATATATTTT

v_call: TRBV6-5
d_call: TRBD1
cdr3_length: 13
j_call: TRBJ1-1
clone_size: .
cdr3_aa: CASRSGTGRGAFF
cdr3_nt: TGTGCCAGCAGGTCCGGGACAGGGAGGGGAGCTTTCTTT

v_call: TRBV7-3
d_call: TRBD1
cdr3_length: 15
j_call: TRBJ2-7
clone_size: .
cdr3_aa: CASSLGGTGAIEQYF
cdr3_nt: TGTGCCAGCAGCTTGGGCGGGACAGGGGCCATCGAGCAGTACTTC

v_call: TRBV7-2
d_call: .
cdr3_length: 12
j_call: TRBJ1-1
clone_size: .
cdr3_aa: CASSFARTEAFF
cdr3_nt: TGTGCCAGCAGCTTCGCGCGGACTGAAGCTTTCTTT

v_call: TRBV2
d_call: TRBD1
cdr3_length: 14
j_call: TRBJ2-7
clone_size: .
cdr3_aa: CASSGLGQNYEQYF
cdr3_nt: TGTGCCAGCAGTGGTTTGGGACAGAACTACGAGCAGTACTTC

v_call: TRBV5-1
d_call: .
cdr3_length: 14
j_call: TRBJ1-1
clone_size: .
cdr3_aa: CASSLGGGNTEAFF
cdr3_nt: TGCGCCAGCAGCTTGGGGGGAGGGAACACTGAAGCTTTCTTT

v_call: TRBV7-2
d_call: .
cdr3_length: 15
j_call: TRBJ1-3
clone_size: once
cdr3_aa: CASSNRGARGNTIYF
cdr3_nt: TGTGCCAGCAGCAATAGAGGTGCACGTGGAAACACCATATATTTT

v_call: TRBV10-3
d_call: .
cdr3_length: 12
j_call: TRBJ2-7
clone_size: .
cdr3_aa: CAISSQNYEQYF
cdr3_nt: TGTGCCATCAGTAGTCAGAACTACGAGCAGTACTTC

v_call: TRBV12-3/TRBV12-4
d_call: TRBD1
cdr3_length: 13
j_call: TRBJ1-1
clone_size: few
cdr3_aa: CASSYDRGLDAFF
cdr3_nt: TGTGCCAGCAGTTACGACAGGGGGCTTGACGCTTTCTTT

v_call: TRBV25-1
d_call: .
cdr3_length: 18
j_call: TRBJ2-1
clone_size: .
cdr3_aa: CASSDEGRRASSYNEQFF
cdr3_nt: TGTGCCAGCAGTGATGAGGGGAGGCGGGCCTCATCCTACAATGAGCAGTTCTTC

v_call: TRBV18
d_call: .
cdr3_length: 14
j_call: TRBJ1-6
clone_size: .
cdr3_aa: CASSPGGADSPLHF
cdr3_nt: TGTGCCAGCTCACCAGGAGGGGCAGACTCACCCCTCCACTTT

v_call: TRBV14
d_call: TRBD2
cdr3_length: 15
j_call: TRBJ2-3
clone_size: .
cdr3_aa: CASSPTSGPRMKQYF
cdr3_nt: TGTGCCAGCAGCCCCACTAGCGGTCCTCGAATGAAGCAGTATTTT

v_call: TRBV6-4
d_call: .
cdr3_length: 15
j_call: TRBJ2-2
clone_size: few
cdr3_aa: CASSKERTNTGELFF
cdr3_nt: TGTGCCAGCAGCAAAGAGAGAACGAACACCGGGGAGCTGTTTTTT

v_call: TRBV30
d_call: .
cdr3_length: 14
j_call: TRBJ2-3
clone_size: .
cdr3_aa: CAWSVPALRNTQYF
cdr3_nt: TGTGCCTGGAGTGTACCCGCACTCCGCAATACGCAGTATTTT

v_call: TRBV29-1
d_call: TRBD2
cdr3_length: 13
j_call: TRBJ2-3
clone_size: once
cdr3_aa: CSVAGGSTDTQYF
cdr3_nt: TGCAGCGTAGCGGGAGGATCAACAGATACGCAGTATTTT

v_call: TRBV9
d_call: .
cdr3_length: 15
j_call: TRBJ2-3
clone_size: .
cdr3_aa: CASDRGAFPADTQYF
cdr3_nt: TGTGCCAGCGACCGGGGGGCCTTCCCCGCAGATACGCAGTATTTT

v_call: TRBV6-6
d_call: .
cdr3_length: 12
j_call: TRBJ2-7
clone_size: .
cdr3_aa: CASSYVVYEQYF
cdr3_nt: TGTGCCAGCAGTTACGTCGTTTACGAGCAGTACTTC

v_call: TRBV5-8
d_call: .
cdr3_length: 13
j_call: TRBJ1-5
clone_size: .
cdr3_aa: CASSKERDQPQHF
cdr3_nt: TGTGCCAGCAGCAAGGAACGGGATCAGCCCCAGCATTTT

v_call: TRBV6-2/TRBV6-3
d_call: TRBD1
cdr3_length: 16
j_call: TRBJ1-2
clone_size: .
cdr3_aa: CASSSLILDRGGGYTF
cdr3_nt: TGTGCCAGCAGTTCCCTGATCTTAGACAGGGGGGGTGGCTACACCTTC

v_call: TRBV6-5
d_call: .
cdr3_length: 11
j_call: TRBJ1-2
clone_size: .
cdr3_aa: CASGQYYGYTF
cdr3_nt: TGTGCCAGCGGGCAGTACTATGGCTACACCTTC

v_call: TRBV6-4
d_call: TRBD2
cdr3_length: 14
j_call: TRBJ2-1
clone_size: .
cdr3_aa: CASSAPGLRNEQFF
cdr3_nt: TGTGCCAGCAGCGCCCCGGGACTAAGGAATGAGCAGTTCTTC